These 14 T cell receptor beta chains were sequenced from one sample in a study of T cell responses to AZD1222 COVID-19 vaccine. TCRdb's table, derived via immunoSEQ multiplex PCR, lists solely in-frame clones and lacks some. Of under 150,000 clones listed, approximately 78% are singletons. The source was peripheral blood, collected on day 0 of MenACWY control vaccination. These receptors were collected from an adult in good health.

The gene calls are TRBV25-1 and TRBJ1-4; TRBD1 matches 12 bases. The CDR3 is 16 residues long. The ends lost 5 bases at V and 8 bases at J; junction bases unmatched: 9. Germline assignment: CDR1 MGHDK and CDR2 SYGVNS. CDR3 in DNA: TGTGCCAGCAGTCCGGGACAGGGGGCATTTGGGGAAAAACTGTTTTTT. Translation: CASSPGQGAFGEKLFF. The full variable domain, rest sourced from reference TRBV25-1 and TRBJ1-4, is EADIYQTPRYLVIGTGKKITLECSQTMGHDKMYWYQQDPGMELHLIHYSYGVNSTEKGDLSSESTVSRIRTEHFPLTLESARPSHTSQYLCASSPGQGAFGEKLFFGSGTQLSVL.

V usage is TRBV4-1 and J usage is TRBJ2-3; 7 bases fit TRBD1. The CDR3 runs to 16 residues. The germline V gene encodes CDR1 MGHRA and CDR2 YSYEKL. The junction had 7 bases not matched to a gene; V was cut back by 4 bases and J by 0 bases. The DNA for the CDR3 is TGCGCCAGCAGCCGAGGGGACAGAATTAGCACAGATACGCAGTATTTT. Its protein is CASSRGDRISTDTQYF.

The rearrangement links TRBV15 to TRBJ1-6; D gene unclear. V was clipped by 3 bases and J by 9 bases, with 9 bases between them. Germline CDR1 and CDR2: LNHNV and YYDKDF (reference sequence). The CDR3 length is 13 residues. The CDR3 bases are TGTGCCACCAGCAGGGAATGGGGTTCACCCCTCCACTTT. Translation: CATSREWGSPLHF.

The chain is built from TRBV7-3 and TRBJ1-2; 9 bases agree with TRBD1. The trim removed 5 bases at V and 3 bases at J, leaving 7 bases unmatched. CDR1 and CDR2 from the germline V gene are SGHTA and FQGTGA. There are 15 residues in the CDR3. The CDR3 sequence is CASSPGTGSDYGYTF. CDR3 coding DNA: TGTGCCAGCAGCCCCGGGACAGGGTCGGACTATGGCTACACCTTC.

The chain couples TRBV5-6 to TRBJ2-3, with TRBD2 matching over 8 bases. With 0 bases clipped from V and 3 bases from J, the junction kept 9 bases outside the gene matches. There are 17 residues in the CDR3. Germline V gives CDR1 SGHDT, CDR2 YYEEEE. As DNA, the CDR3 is TGTGCCAGCAGCTTGGAGGCCGGGGGGGCCTTTACAGATACGCAGTATTTT. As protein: CASSLEAGGAFTDTQYF.

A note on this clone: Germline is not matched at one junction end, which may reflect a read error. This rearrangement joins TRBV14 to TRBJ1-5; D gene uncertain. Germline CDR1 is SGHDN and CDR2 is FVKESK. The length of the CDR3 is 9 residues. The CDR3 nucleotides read TGTGCCCGCAGGCAGCCCCAGCATTTT. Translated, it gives CARRQPQHF. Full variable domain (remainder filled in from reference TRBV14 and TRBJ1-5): EAGVTQFPSHSVIEKGQTVTLRCDPISGHDNLYWYRRVMGKEIKFLLHFVKESKQDESGMPNNRFLAERTGGTYSTLKVQPAELEDSGVYFCARRQPQHFGDGTRLSIL.

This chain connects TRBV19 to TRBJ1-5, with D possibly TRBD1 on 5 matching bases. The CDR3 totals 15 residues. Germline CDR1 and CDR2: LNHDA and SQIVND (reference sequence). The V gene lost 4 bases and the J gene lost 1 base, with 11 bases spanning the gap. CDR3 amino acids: CASSTGSGSNQPQHF. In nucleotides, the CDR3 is TGTGCCAGTAGTACAGGGAGTGGGAGCAATCAGCCCCAGCATTTT.

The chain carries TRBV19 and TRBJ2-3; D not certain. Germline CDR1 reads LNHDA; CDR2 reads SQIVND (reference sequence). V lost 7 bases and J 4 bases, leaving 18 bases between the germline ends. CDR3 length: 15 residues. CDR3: CASTPNGLSADTQYF. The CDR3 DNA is TGTGCCAGTACTCCGAACGGCCTAAGCGCAGATACGCAGTATTTT.

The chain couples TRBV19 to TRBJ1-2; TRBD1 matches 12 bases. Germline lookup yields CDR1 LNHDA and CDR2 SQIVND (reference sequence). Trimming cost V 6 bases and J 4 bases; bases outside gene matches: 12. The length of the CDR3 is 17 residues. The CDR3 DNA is TGTGCCAGTAGCAGCCGGGACAGGGGGCTCCAGTTCTATGGCTACACCTTC. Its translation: CASSSRDRGLQFYGYTF.

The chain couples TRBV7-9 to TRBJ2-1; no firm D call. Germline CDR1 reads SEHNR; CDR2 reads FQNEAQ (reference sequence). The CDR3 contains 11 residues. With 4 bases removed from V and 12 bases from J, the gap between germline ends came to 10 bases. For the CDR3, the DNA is TGTGCCAGCAGCTCCGACCCTGTGCAGTTCTTC. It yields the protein CASSSDPVQFF.

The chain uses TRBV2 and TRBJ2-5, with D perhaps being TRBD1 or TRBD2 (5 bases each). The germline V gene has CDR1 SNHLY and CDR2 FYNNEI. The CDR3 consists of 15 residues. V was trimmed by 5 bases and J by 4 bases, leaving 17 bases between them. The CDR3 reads CASSPNGAPAETQYF. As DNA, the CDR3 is TGTGCCAGCAGTCCAAACGGGGCGCCCGCAGAGACCCAGTACTTC.

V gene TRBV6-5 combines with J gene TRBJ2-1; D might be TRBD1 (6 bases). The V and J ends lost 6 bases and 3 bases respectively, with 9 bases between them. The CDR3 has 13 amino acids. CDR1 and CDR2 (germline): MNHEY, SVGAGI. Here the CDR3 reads CASRQGHYNEQFF. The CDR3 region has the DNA TGTGCCAGCAGGCAGGGGCACTACAATGAGCAGTTCTTC.

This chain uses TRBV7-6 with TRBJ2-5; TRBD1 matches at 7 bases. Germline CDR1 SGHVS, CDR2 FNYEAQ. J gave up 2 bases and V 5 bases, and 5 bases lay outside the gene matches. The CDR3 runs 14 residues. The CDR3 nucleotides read TGTGCCAGCAGCCAGGGACAGTCTCAAGAGACCCAGTACTTC. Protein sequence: CASSQGQSQETQYF.

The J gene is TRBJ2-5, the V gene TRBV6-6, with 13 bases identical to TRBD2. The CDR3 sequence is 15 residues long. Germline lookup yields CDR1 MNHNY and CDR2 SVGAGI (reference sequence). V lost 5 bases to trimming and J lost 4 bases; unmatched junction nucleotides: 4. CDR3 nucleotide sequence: TGTGCCAGCAGTAGACTAGCGGGGGGCCTAGAGACCCAGTACTTC. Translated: CASSRLAGGLETQYF.